The rows below give T cell receptor beta chains drawn from one sample of a study of blood T cell repertoires in COVID-19. The data were produced by immunoSEQ multiplex PCR, yet TCRdb's version contains in-frame clones alone and is incomplete. The profile shows about 89,000 clones, around three quarters of them singletons. Sequencing was performed on peripheral blood. These TCRs come from a human donor in a cohort sampled during active COVID-19. The CDR3 runs from the conserved cysteine through the conserved F or W. The D gene is left open where the match is weak. Where a row states a size, it is once, few, many or the class of an expanded clone; other rows omit it.

V	size	D	J	length	CDR3	DNA
TRBV7-6	.	TRBD1	TRBJ2-1	14	CASSSGQGNNEQFF	TGTGCCAGCAGCTCGGGACAGGGGAATAATGAGCAGTTCTTC
TRBV6-5	.	.	TRBJ2-2	14	CASRGRANTGELFF	TGTGCCAGCAGGGGCAGGGCGAACACCGGGGAGCTGTTTTTT
TRBV6-5	few	TRBD1	TRBJ2-6	15	CASQPGGSGANVLTF	TGTGCCAGCCAGCCAGGGGGCTCTGGGGCCAACGTCCTGACTTTC
TRBV29-1	.	.	TRBJ1-4	13	CSVESPGGEKLFF	TGCAGCGTTGAGTCGCCGGGTGGCGAAAAACTGTTTTTT
TRBV4-3	.	TRBD2	TRBJ2-1	16	CASSQDGLAGGPEQFF	TGCGCCAGCAGCCAAGACGGACTAGCGGGAGGGCCTGAGCAGTTCTTC
TRBV6-2/TRBV6-3	.	.	TRBJ2-1	16	CASSSQVGPLLQEQFF	TGTGCCAGCAGTTCGCAAGTGGGGCCATTGTTACAGGAGCAGTTCTTC
TRBV5-1	.	.	TRBJ2-3	15	CASSPSGLEADTQYF	TGCGCCAGCAGCCCCAGCGGGCTAGAGGCAGATACGCAGTATTTT
TRBV30	once	.	TRBJ1-2	11	CAWNREWRYTF	TGTGCCTGGAACAGGGAATGGAGGTACACCTTC
TRBV6-4	.	.	TRBJ2-1	12	CASRGEGLEQFF	TGTGCCAGCAGGGGAGAAGGACTGGAGCAGTTCTTC
TRBV11-3	.	TRBD1	TRBJ2-7	16	CASSLRVVGTVYEQYF	TGTGCCAGCAGCTTAAGAGTTGTGGGGACAGTCTACGAGCAGTACTTC
TRBV11-2	.	TRBD1	TRBJ2-7	14	CASNPGTGVYEQYF	TGTGCCAGCAACCCCGGGACAGGGGTCTACGAGCAGTACTTC
TRBV5-4	.	TRBD2	TRBJ2-7	16	CASSPGTSGRAGEQYF	TGTGCCAGCAGCCCGGGGACTAGCGGGAGGGCTGGCGAGCAGTACTTC
TRBV19	.	TRBD1	TRBJ2-2	18	CASSILSPLQGGTGELFF	TGTGCCAGTAGTATATTATCCCCCCTACAGGGGGGCACCGGGGAGCTGTTTTTT
TRBV5-5	.	.	TRBJ2-2	16	CASSLGGIGPTGELFF	TGTGCCAGCAGCTTGGGAGGGATCGGACCCACCGGGGAGCTGTTTTTT
TRBV24-1	.	TRBD2	TRBJ2-3	15	CATSDPGTRTDTQYF	TGTGCCACCAGTGACCCCGGGACTAGGACAGATACGCAGTATTTT
TRBV18	.	.	TRBJ1-6	13	CASSPPRVGPLHF	TGTGCCAGCTCACCCCCACGGGTCGGGCCCCTCCACTTT
TRBV5-4	.	.	TRBJ2-3	13	CASSGGLRDTQYF	TGTGCCAGCAGCGGGGGACTGCGAGATACGCAGTATTTT
TRBV28	.	TRBD1	TRBJ1-2	15	CASSLSGTGAWGYTF	TGTGCCAGCAGTTTATCAGGGACAGGGGCTTGGGGCTACACCTTC
TRBV6-6	.	TRBD1	TRBJ2-5	15	CASSPGTGAPETQYF	TGTGCCAGCAGCCCCGGGACAGGGGCCCCAGAGACCCAGTACTTC
TRBV6-1	.	.	TRBJ2-4	16	CASSELGQRAKNIQYF	TGTGCCAGCAGTGAACTAGGACAGAGAGCCAAAAACATTCAGTACTTC
TRBV29-1	.	TRBD1	TRBJ2-7	12	CSAVDRGREQYF	TGCAGCGCCGTGGACAGGGGGCGCGAGCAGTACTTC
TRBV27	.	.	TRBJ1-5	15	CASRERGYSNQPQHF	TGTGCCAGCAGAGAAAGGGGATATAGCAATCAGCCCCAGCATTTT
TRBV13	once	TRBD1	TRBJ1-1	16	CASSDRQGDLNTEAFF	TGTGCCAGCAGCGACAGACAGGGGGATTTGAACACTGAAGCTTTCTTT
TRBV14	.	.	TRBJ2-5	15	CASSQVMGAWETQYF	TGTGCCAGCAGCCAAGTTATGGGGGCTTGGGAGACCCAGTACTTC
TRBV7-2	.	TRBD1	TRBJ1-1	15	CASSRRTGGNTEAFF	TGTGCCAGCAGCCGCAGGACAGGGGGGAACACTGAAGCTTTCTTT
TRBV6-1	.	TRBD1	TRBJ2-1	15	CASSERTGGHNEQFF	TGTGCCAGCAGTGAAAGGACAGGGGGACACAATGAGCAGTTCTTC
TRBV7-6	.	.	TRBJ2-1	18	CASSLGYRATSSYNEQFF	TGTGCCAGCAGCTTAGGATACAGGGCTACTAGCTCCTACAATGAGCAGTTCTTC
TRBV7-9	.	.	TRBJ1-1	13	CASSHDGRDEAFF	TGTGCCAGCAGCCACGACGGGAGGGATGAAGCTTTCTTT
TRBV27	.	TRBD2	TRBJ2-1	16	CASSLSAGASYNEQFF	TGTGCCAGCAGTTTATCAGCGGGAGCTTCCTACAATGAGCAGTTCTTC
TRBV18	.	TRBD2	TRBJ2-7	14	CASSPQTSKGEQYF	TGTGCCAGCTCACCTCAGACTAGCAAGGGCGAGCAGTACTTC
TRBV28	.	.	TRBJ2-4	13	CASSGGAKNIQYF	TGTGCCAGCAGTGGCGGAGCCAAAAACATTCAGTACTTC
TRBV29-1	.	.	TRBJ2-5	13	CSVPLGSQETQYF	TGCAGCGTCCCCTTGGGCAGCCAAGAGACCCAGTACTTC
TRBV4-2	.	.	TRBJ2-5	15	CASSQGLMGGETQYF	TGTGCCAGCAGCCAAGGGCTAATGGGGGGAGAGACCCAGTACTTC
TRBV10-3	.	TRBD2	TRBJ2-7	15	CAIGRGGQVRGEQYF	TGTGCCATCGGACGGGGAGGGCAGGTTCGGGGCGAGCAGTACTTC
TRBV4-1	.	.	TRBJ1-2	14	CASSQESRGGGYTF	TGCGCCAGCAGCCAAGAGTCGCGGGGGGGCGGCTACACCTTC
TRBV7-3	.	TRBD2	TRBJ2-5	17	CASSARTSGRRQETQYF	TGTGCCAGCAGCGCGAGGACTAGCGGGAGACGGCAAGAGACCCAGTACTTC
TRBV28	.	.	TRBJ2-7	14	CASSLRAKIYEQYF	TGTGCCAGCAGTTTAAGAGCCAAAATCTACGAGCAGTACTTC
TRBV28	few	TRBD1	TRBJ2-1	19	CASRTTKGHRGPSYNEQFF	TGTGCCAGCAGGACAACAAAGGGTCACAGGGGCCCCTCCTACAATGAGCAGTTCTTC
TRBV11-2	once	.	TRBJ1-5	14	CASSIDSSNQPQHF	TGTGCCAGCAGCATCGACAGCTCAAATCAGCCCCAGCATTTT
TRBV27	.	.	TRBJ1-4	15	CASSSGYATNEKLFF	TGTGCCAGCAGTTCGGGATATGCAACTAATGAAAAACTGTTTTTT
TRBV5-4	.	.	TRBJ2-1	14	CASSLGGPGDEQFF	TGTGCCAGCAGCCTGGGGGGGCCCGGGGATGAGCAGTTCTTC
TRBV28	few	TRBD1	TRBJ1-5	16	CASSFPGQINNQPQHF	TGTGCCAGCAGTTTTCCGGGACAGATAAACAATCAGCCCCAGCATTTT
TRBV13	.	.	TRBJ2-7	16	CASSPGQEGRSYEQYF	TGTGCCAGCAGCCCCGGACAGGAGGGACGATCCTACGAGCAGTACTTC